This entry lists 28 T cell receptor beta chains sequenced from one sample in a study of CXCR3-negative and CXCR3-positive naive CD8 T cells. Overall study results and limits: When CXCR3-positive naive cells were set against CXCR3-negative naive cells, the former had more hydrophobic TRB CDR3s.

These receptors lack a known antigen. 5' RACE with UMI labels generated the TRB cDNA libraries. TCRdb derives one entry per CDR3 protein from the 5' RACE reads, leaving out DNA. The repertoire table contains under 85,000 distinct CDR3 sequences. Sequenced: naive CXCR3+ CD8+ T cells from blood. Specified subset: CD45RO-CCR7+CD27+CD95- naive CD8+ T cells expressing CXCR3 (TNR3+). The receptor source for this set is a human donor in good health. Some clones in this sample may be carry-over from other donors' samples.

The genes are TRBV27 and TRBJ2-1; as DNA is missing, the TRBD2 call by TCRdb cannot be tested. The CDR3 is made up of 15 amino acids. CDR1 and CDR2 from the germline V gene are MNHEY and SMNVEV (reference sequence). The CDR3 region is CASSSPSGGYNEQFF.

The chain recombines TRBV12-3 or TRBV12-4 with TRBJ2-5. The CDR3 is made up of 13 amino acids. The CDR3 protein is CASSLPNGETQYF.

CDR3 region: CASSLVPSGGGYNEQFF. The genes are TRBV5-1 and TRBJ2-1; TCRdb picks TRBD2, but there is no DNA to check that call. The V gene's germline CDR1 is SGHRS and CDR2 YFSETQ. This CDR3 spans 17 amino acids.

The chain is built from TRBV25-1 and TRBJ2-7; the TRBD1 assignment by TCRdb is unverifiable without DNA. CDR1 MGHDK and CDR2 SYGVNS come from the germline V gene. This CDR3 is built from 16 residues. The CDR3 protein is CASSEYFQGEPYEQYF.

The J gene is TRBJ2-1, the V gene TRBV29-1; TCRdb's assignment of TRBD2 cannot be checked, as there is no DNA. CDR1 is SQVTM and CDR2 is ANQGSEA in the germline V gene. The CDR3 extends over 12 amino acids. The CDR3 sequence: CSGQKQGPEQFF.

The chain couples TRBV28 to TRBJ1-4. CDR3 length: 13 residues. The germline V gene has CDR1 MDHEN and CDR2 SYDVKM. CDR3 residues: CASARRAGEKLFF.

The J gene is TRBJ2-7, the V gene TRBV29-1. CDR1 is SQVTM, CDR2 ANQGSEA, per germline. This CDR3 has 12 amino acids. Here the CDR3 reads CSVAVRWDEQYF.

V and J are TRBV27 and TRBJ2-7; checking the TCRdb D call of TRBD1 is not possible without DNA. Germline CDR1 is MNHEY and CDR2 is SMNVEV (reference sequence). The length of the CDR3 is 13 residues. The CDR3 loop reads CASSAGSGGEQYF.

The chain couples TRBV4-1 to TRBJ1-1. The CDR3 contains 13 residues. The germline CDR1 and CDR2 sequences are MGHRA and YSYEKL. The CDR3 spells CASSQGGYMEAFF.

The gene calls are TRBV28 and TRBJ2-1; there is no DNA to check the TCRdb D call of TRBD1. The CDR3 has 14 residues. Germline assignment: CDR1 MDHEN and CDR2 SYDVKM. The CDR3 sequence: CASSPPTAYNEQFF. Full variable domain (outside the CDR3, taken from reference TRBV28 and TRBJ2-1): DVKVTQSSRYLVKRTGEKVFLECVQDMDHENMFWYRQDPGLGLRLIYFSYDVKMKEKGDIPEGYSVSREKKERFSLILESASTNQTSMYLCASSPPTAYNEQFFGPGTRLTVL.

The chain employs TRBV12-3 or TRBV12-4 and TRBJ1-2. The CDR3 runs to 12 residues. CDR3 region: CASSYRGGGYTF.

The CDR3 protein is CASSSRQGTDTGELFF. V gene TRBV5-4 combines with J gene TRBJ2-2; TCRdb proposes TRBD1, but this gene call is untestable without DNA. This CDR3 has 16 amino acids. Germline CDR1 reads SGHNT; CDR2 reads YYREEE (reference sequence).

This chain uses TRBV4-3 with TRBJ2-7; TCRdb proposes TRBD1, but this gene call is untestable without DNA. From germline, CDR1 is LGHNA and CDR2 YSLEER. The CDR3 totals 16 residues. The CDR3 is CASSQDSGAGRVEQYF.

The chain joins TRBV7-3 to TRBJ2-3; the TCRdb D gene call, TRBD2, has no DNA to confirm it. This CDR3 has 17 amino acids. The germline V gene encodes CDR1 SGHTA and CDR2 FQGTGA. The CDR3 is CASSLISGSVGQNTQYF.

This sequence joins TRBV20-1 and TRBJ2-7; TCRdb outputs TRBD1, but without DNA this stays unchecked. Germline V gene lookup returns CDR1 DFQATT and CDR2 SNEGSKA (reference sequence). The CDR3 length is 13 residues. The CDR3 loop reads CSATGRGSYEQYF.

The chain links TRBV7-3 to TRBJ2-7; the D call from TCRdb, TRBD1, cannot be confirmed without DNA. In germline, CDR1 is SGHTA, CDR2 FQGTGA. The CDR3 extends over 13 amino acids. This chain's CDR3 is CASSARGSHEQYF. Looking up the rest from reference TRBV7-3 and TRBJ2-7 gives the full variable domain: GAGVSQTPSNKVTEKGKYVELRCDPISGHTALYWYRQSLGQGPEFLIYFQGTGAADDSGLPNDRFFAVRPEGSVSTLKIQRTERGDSAVYLCASSARGSHEQYFGPGTRLTVT.

This CDR3 reads CSARLGQGSVSVEITEAFF. The chain is built from TRBV20-1 and TRBJ1-1; TCRdb reports TRBD1, a call that lacks DNA to check it against. CDR1 DFQATT and CDR2 SNEGSKA come from the germline V gene (reference sequence). The CDR3 consists of 19 residues.

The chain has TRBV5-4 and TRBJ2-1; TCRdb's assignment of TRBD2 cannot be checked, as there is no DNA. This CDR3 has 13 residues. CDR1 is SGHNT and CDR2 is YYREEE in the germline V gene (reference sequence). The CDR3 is CASSPTRGHEQFF. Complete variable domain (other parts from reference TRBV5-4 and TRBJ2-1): ETGVTQSPTHLIKTRGQQVTLRCSSQSGHNTVSWYQQALGQGPQFIFQYYREEENGRGNFPPRFSGLQFPNYSSELNVNALELDDSALYLCASSPTRGHEQFFGPGTRLTVL.

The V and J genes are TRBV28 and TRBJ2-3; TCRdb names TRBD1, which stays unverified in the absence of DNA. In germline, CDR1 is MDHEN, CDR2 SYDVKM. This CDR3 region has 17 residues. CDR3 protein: CASSSRWTGLGADTQYF.

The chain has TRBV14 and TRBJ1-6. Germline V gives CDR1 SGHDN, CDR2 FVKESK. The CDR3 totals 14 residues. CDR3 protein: CASSVDWSGSPLHF. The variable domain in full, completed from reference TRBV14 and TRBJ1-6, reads EAGVTQFPSHSVIEKGQTVTLRCDPISGHDNLYWYRRVMGKEIKFLLHFVKESKQDESGMPNNRFLAERTGGTYSTLKVQPAELEDSGVYFCASSVDWSGSPLHFGNGTRLTVT.

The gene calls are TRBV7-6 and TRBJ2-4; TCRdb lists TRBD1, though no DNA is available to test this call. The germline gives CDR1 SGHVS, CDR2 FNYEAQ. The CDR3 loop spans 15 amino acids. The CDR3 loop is CASSSRGRAKNIQYF.

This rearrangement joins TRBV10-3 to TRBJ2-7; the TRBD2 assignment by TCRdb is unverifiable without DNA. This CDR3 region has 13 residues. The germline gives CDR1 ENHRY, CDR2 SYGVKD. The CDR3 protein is CAISEAGRDEQYF.

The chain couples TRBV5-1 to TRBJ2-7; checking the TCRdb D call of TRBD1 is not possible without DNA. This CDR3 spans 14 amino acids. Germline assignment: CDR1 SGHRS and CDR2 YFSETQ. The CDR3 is CASSLRTVNYEQYF.

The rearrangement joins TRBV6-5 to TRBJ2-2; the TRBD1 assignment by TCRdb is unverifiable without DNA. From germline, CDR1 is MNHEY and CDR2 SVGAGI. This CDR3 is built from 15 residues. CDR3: CASSYSGGDTGELFF.

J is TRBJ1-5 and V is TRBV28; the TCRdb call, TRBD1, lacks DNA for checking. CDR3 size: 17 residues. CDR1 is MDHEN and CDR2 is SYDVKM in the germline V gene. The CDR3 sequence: CASSIRTGTGSSQPQHF.

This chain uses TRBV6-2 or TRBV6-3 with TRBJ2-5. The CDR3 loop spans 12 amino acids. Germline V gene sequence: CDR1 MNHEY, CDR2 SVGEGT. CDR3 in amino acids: CASSYSRETQYF.

This CDR3 is CASSSTSALGAKNIQYF. The V call is TRBV7-9, the J call TRBJ2-4. This CDR3 is built from 17 residues. The V gene's germline CDR1 is SEHNR and CDR2 FQNEAQ (reference sequence).

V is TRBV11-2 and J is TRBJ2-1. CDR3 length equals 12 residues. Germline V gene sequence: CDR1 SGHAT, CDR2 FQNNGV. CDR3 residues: CASSWTQNEQFF.